The sequence of this T cell receptor (beta chain) was determined in a study of regulatory T cells in long-lasting Graves disease. Overall study: Recently diagnosed Graves' patients had received antithyroid drugs for under 3 months.

Time point indicated: newly diagnosed GD, antithyroid drugs for less than 3 months. The TCR library was made from RNA extracted from PBMCs. The table lists this clonotype with many counts. Its antigen is as yet unknown. After removal of 5 bases from V and 9 bases from J, the junction contained 10 bases not matched to a gene. There are 14 residues in the CDR3. Per the germline V gene, CDR1 is PRHDT and CDR2 is FYEKMQ (reference sequence). Arm-PCR of CDR3 regions and iRepertoire HTBI primers were the basis on which TCR beta libraries were built. Each CDR3 protein is one row after TCRdb ran MiXCR on the multiplex PCR reads. The table lists 200,000 to 250,000 distinct CDR3 sequences, 20% to 25% of them singletons, with about 15% in the top ten. Findings and caveats of the study: Compared with new cases, persistent Graves' patients showed reduced TCR diversity. Tissue studied was limited to peripheral blood, excluding thyroid tissue. Segments TRBV28, TRBJ1-2 and TRBJ2-5 showed preferential usage in persistent disease.

The chain has TRBV13 and TRBJ2-1; 7 nucleotides match TRBD1. The input for sequencing was peripheral blood mononuclear cells (PBMCs), taken at new diagnosis, from a patient treated with antithyroid drugs. This receptor was taken from a female donor with Graves disease. The CDR3 here is CASSLTQGQAEQFF. The CDR3 bases are TGTGCCAGCAGCCTCACACAGGGGCAGGCTGAGCAGTTCTTC.